These 22 T cell receptor beta chains came from one sample sequenced in a study of chronic HIV infection and antiretroviral therapy. TCRdb recomputed calls from the 5' RACE reads with MiXCR, one row per CDR3 protein. Of about 38,000 distinct CDR3 sequences listed, 8.2% are singletons. Input material: peripheral blood. These receptor sequences come from an adult who had HIV and had not received antiretroviral therapy, or was an uninfected healthy control (not recorded which).

V usage is TRBV29-1 and J usage is TRBJ2-2; D is ambiguous. CDR3 length equals 12 residues. Germline CDR1 and CDR2: SQVTM and ANQGSEA. V shed 7 bases and J shed 0 bases, with 6 bases lying between them. The CDR3 sequence is CSEVTNTGELFF. The CDR3 coding sequence is TGCAGCGAGGTTACGAACACCGGGGAGCTGTTTTTT.

To note about this clonotype: Germline is not matched at one junction end, which may reflect a read error. This chain uses TRBV7-9 with TRBJ1-1, with D possibly matching TRBD1 (5 bases). This CDR3 region has 14 residues. The V gene's germline CDR1 is SEHNR and CDR2 FQNEAQ (reference sequence). The CDR3 protein is CASSPTGGTTETFF. CDR3 in DNA: TGTGCCAGCAGCCCGACTGGGGGGACCACTGAAACTTTCTTT.

This chain links TRBV29-1 with TRBJ2-1, with D perhaps matching TRBD1 (6 bases). Looked up from germline, CDR1 is SQVTM and CDR2 is ANQGSEA. CDR3 size: 15 residues. V was clipped by 6 bases and J by 7 bases, with 22 bases between them. The CDR3 DNA reads TGCAGCGTCGTAACCGCAGGGGTGGTTTTGAATGAGCAGTTCTTC. It specifies CSVVTAGVVLNEQFF.

This clonotype has more than one count but fewer than ten. The chain links TRBV2 to TRBJ2-5; D is perhaps TRBD1 (6 bases). Trimming removed 2 bases at V and 3 bases at J, with 10 bases between. The CDR3 has 14 amino acids. CDR1 and CDR2 from the germline V gene are SNHLY and FYNNEI. CDR3 sequence (DNA): TGTGCCAGCAGTGAACTTAGGACAGAAGAGACCCAGTACTTC. Residues: CASSELRTEETQYF.

Ten or more counts support this clonotype. This chain joins TRBV11-2 and TRBJ1-1; D gene ambiguous. CDR1 and CDR2 (germline): SGHAT, FQNNGV. The V gene lost 1 base and the J gene lost 8 bases, with 5 bases spanning the gap. There are 11 residues in the CDR3. CDR3 coding DNA: TGTGCCAGCAGCTTAGGAGACGAAGCTTTCTTT. Amino acid sequence: CASSLGDEAFF.

This clonotype was found many times. This chain uses TRBV28 with TRBJ2-6, with a weak D call TRBD2 (6 bases). The ends were cut back, 7 bases at V and 0 bases at J, with 16 bases in the middle. CDR3 length: 17 residues. Looked up from germline, CDR1 is MDHEN and CDR2 is SYDVKM. CDR3 sequence (DNA): TGTGCCAGCATCTCAGCGGGCAGTCCCTCTGGGGCCAACGTCCTGACTTTC. Amino acid sequence: CASISAGSPSGANVLTF. The variable domain in full, completed from reference TRBV28 and TRBJ2-6, reads DVKVTQSSRYLVKRTGEKVFLECVQDMDHENMFWYRQDPGLGLRLIYFSYDVKMKEKGDIPEGYSVSREKKERFSLILESASTNQTSMYLCASISAGSPSGANVLTFGAGSRLTVL.

This clonotype has ten or more counts. In DNA, the CDR3 is TGTGCCAGCAGACTAGGATCTGGCAATGAGCAGTTCTTC. Protein sequence: CASRLGSGNEQFF. The rearrangement joins TRBV12-3 or TRBV12-4 to TRBJ2-1; weak D call: TRBD2 (5 bases). This CDR3 has 13 amino acids. The germline V and J ends were trimmed by 6 bases and 6 bases, with 12 bases remaining between them.

In its sample, this clonotype was seen many times. The rearrangement uses TRBV6-2 or TRBV6-3 and TRBJ2-6, with D possibly TRBD1 on 5 matching bases. The CDR3 contains 14 residues. V was pared by 5 bases and J by 4 bases, with 9 bases between. Germline V gene sequence: CDR1 MNHEY, CDR2 SVGEGT. Here the CDR3 DNA reads TGTGCCAGCAGTCAGGGCGGAGGGGCCAACGTCCTGACTTTC. This codes for CASSQGGGANVLTF.

This clonotype appeared many times. The genes are TRBV6-1 and TRBJ2-7; D gene ambiguous. Germline V lookup: CDR1 MNHNS, CDR2 SASEGT. CDR3 length: 15 residues. V gave up 0 bases and J gave up 3 bases, with 12 bases separating them. CDR3 in amino acids: CASSEALQQSYEQYF. CDR3 bases: TGTGCCAGCAGTGAAGCGCTCCAGCAAAGCTACGAGCAGTACTTC.

This clonotype has at least ten counts. CDR3 region: CASSLRGANTGELFF. The CDR3 DNA follows: TGTGCCAGCAGCTTAAGGGGGGCGAACACCGGGGAGCTGTTTTTT. The chain combines TRBV7-9 with TRBJ2-2; D tentatively fits TRBD1 or TRBD2 (6 bases each). Germline V gene sequence: CDR1 SEHNR, CDR2 FQNEAQ (reference sequence). Trimming shortened V by 2 bases and J by 0 bases, and 7 bases separated the two germline ends. CDR3 length: 15 amino acids.

The gene calls are TRBV5-1 and TRBJ2-5; 8 positions match TRBD2. Germline V gene data show CDR1 as SGHRS and CDR2 as YFSETQ. V lost 4 bases to trimming and J lost 3 bases; unmatched junction nucleotides: 2. The CDR3 spans 13 residues. CDR3 in amino acids: CASSGGLEETQYF. The CDR3 region has the DNA TGCGCCAGCAGCGGGGGACTAGAAGAGACCCAGTACTTC.

The sample holds a few counts of this clonotype. The chain uses TRBV7-9 and TRBJ2-1; D possibly corresponds to TRBD1 (6 bases). V lost 10 bases, J lost 4 bases, and 14 bases lay in between. This CDR3 contains 13 residues. Germline assignment: CDR1 SEHNR and CDR2 FQNEAQ (reference sequence). In DNA, the CDR3 is TGTGCCACCCTAGGGACAATGTACAATGAGCAGTTCTTC. Its translation: CATLGTMYNEQFF.

The table lists this clonotype with many counts. The CDR3 is CASTPDGGLSGGYTF. The DNA for the CDR3 is TGTGCCAGCACCCCAGACGGGGGGCTAAGCGGCGGCTACACCTTC. The chain employs TRBV7-2 and TRBJ1-2; weak D call: TRBD1 (6 bases). Germline loops: CDR1 SGHTA, CDR2 FQGNSA. There are 15 residues in the CDR3. Trimming left V 7 bases short and J 8 bases short, with 23 bases between.

The CDR3 here is CASRDHNEQFF. CDR3 bases: TGTGCCAGCAGGGACCACAATGAGCAGTTCTTC. V and J are TRBV7-8 and TRBJ2-1; D gene ambiguous. Trimming left V 6 bases short and J 5 bases short, with 5 bases between. Per germline, CDR1 SGHVS and CDR2 FQNEAQ. There are 11 residues in the CDR3.

In its sample, this clonotype was seen a few times. The chain is built from TRBV12-3 or TRBV12-4 and TRBJ2-3; D is perhaps TRBD2 (5 bases). The CDR3 sequence is 13 residues long. Trimming took off 3 bases at V and 6 bases at J, with 10 bases between the two ends. The CDR3 nucleotides read TGTGCCAGCAGTTTGGGAGCGAAGGATACGCAGTATTTT. Protein sequence: CASSLGAKDTQYF.

The J gene is TRBJ2-5, the V gene TRBV2, with a weak D call TRBD1 (6 bases). From germline, CDR1 is SNHLY and CDR2 FYNNEI. Trimming removed 7 bases at V and 1 base at J, with 19 bases between. The CDR3 extends over 16 amino acids. The CDR3 protein is CASKFGRTRGQETQYF. CDR3 DNA sequence: TGTGCCAGCAAGTTTGGTAGGACCAGGGGCCAAGAGACCCAGTACTTC.

This clonotype was observed at least ten times. V and J are TRBV3-1 and TRBJ2-7, with 12 bases aligning to TRBD2. Trimming took 0 bases from V and 2 from J; bases not matched to a gene: 11. This CDR3 has 19 residues. Germline V gene data show CDR1 as LGHDT and CDR2 as YNNKEL (reference sequence). In nucleotides, the CDR3 is TGTGCCAGCAGCCAAGATGGTTTTGGACTAGCGGGGAAGACCTACGAGCAGTACTTC. As protein: CASSQDGFGLAGKTYEQYF.

This clonotype was counted at least ten times. The chain has TRBV29-1 and TRBJ2-3; no firm D call. The CDR3 spans 19 residues. CDR1 and CDR2 (germline): SQVTM, ANQGSEA. The ends were cut back, 6 bases at V and 5 bases at J, with 33 bases in the middle. In DNA, the CDR3 is TGCAGCGTCCCGGAGTTGGCAGGAGACGACTCCCTCTTGAAAGATACGCAGTATTTT. This sequence encodes CSVPELAGDDSLLKDTQYF.

Details on this clonotype: A read error is possible here, since a much larger clone lies one base away. The rearrangement uses TRBV10-2 and TRBJ2-5; 7 positions agree with TRBD2. Germline CDR1 and CDR2: WSHSY and SAAADI. The trim removed 7 bases at V and 7 bases at J, leaving 12 bases unmatched. The CDR3 has 14 amino acids. CDR3 coding DNA: TGCGCCAGCAACGAGGGCGGGGGAGGGGCGACCCAGTACTTC. It is translated as CASNEGGGGATQYF.

This clonotype was counted ten times or more. The chain is built from TRBV11-2 and TRBJ2-4; D is ambiguous. Per the germline V gene, CDR1 is SGHAT and CDR2 is FQNNGV. V gave up 0 bases and J gave up 6 bases, with 6 bases separating them. There are 13 residues in the CDR3. CDR3 sequence: CASSLDLGNIQYF. The CDR3 DNA reads as TGTGCCAGCAGCTTAGATCTTGGAAACATTCAGTACTTC.

V and J are TRBV29-1 and TRBJ1-1; the D is unclear. Trimming pared 8 bases from V and 0 bases from J, leaving 13 bases between. The V gene's germline CDR1 is SQVTM and CDR2 ANQGSEA. The CDR3 totals 13 residues. CDR3 nucleotides: TGCAGCTCATTTGGCCGCATGAACACTGAAGCTTTCTTT. As protein: CSSFGRMNTEAFF.

This clonotype appeared a few times. V usage is TRBV29-1 and J usage is TRBJ2-7; D perhaps matches TRBD1 (7 bases). Trimming took 7 bases from V and 0 from J, leaving 13 bases between them. CDR1 SQVTM and CDR2 ANQGSEA come from the germline V gene. The CDR3 totals 13 residues. CDR3 amino acids: CSAGGLSSYEQYF. Here the CDR3 DNA reads TGCAGCGCAGGGGGGTTGAGCTCCTACGAGCAGTACTTC.